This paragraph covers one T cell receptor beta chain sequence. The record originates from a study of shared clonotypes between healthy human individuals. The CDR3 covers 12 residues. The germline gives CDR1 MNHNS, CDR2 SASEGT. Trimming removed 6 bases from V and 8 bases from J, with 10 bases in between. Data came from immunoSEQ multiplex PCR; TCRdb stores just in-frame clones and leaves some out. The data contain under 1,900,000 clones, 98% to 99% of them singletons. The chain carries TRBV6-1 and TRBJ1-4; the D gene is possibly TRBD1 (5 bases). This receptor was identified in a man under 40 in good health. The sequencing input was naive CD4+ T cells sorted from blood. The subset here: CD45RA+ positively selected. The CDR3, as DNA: TGTGCCAGCAGGGGACCAAAGGAAAAACTGTTTTTT. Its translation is CASRGPKEKLFF.